Sequencing of this TCR beta chain was carried out in a study of tumor-infiltrating lymphocytes in primary liver carcinoma. The overall study: About 3.65 to 8 million productive TCRbeta reads were obtained from the samples, with similar numbers across tissue types.

TCR beta cDNA was reverse-transcribed from about 0.45 ug of total RNA. The reaction used a constant-region primer and ProtoScript II reverse transcriptase. Library construction for TCR beta comprised three nested multiplex PCR rounds performed with slightly modified ARM-PCR. Amplification in the first two PCR rounds was performed using TRBV1-TRBV30 forward primers and a C-beta reverse primer for around 10 cycles each. TCRdb reprocessed the multiplex PCR reads via MiXCR and lists one record per CDR3 protein. The table lists approximately 300,000 distinct CDR3 sequences, 60% to 80% of them singletons, with roughly 10% in the top ten. Germline DNA was extracted alongside blood RNA, which was obtained from unsorted whole blood. Germline V gene sequence: CDR1 SEHNR, CDR2 FQNEAQ (reference sequence). The CDR3 runs to 14 residues. V was clipped by 5 bases and J by 5 bases; unmatched bases: 4.

Material for sequencing was peripheral blood. The chain has TRBV7-9 and TRBJ2-5, with TRBD2 matching 11 bases. This sequence originates from a man aged 40-55 years with primary liver carcinoma and hepatitis B virus infection. The CDR3 protein is CASSKTSGSETQYF. DNA for the CDR3: TGTGCCAGCAGCAAAACTAGCGGGAGTGAGACCCAGTACTTC.